This TCR beta chain was sequenced during a study of T-cell memory formation after mild COVID-19. J lost 8 bases, V lost 4 bases, and 8 bases had no gene match. The CDR3 contains 14 residues. Germline loops: CDR1 LGHDT, CDR2 YNNKEL (reference sequence). One entry per CDR3 protein results from TCRdb running MiXCR on the 5' RACE reads. The data hold fewer than 50,000 distinct CDR3 sequences, with roughly 7% observed a single time. The sequence came from a man in his late teens or twenties who had mild COVID-19 (a few samples of this study predate the infection). Cell type and time point are not known. The sample taken for sequencing was PBMCs or a T cell subset sorted from them (not recorded which). The V and J genes are TRBV3-1 and TRBJ2-1; 7 nucleotides line up with TRBD2. In nucleotides, the CDR3 is TGTGCCAGCAGCCGATCGGGGGGAATGTATGAGCAGTTCTTC. This translates into CASSRSGGMYEQFF.